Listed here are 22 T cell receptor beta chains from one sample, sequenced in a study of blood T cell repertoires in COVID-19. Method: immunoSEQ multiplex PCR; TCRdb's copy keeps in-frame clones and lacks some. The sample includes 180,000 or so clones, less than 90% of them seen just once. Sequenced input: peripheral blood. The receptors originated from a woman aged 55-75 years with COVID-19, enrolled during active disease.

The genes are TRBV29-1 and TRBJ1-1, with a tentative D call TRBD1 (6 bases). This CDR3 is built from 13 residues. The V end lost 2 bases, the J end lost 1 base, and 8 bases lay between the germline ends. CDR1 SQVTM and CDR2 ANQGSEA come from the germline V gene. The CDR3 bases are TGCAGCGTTGAACCGACAGGGAACACTGAAGCTTTCTTT. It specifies CSVEPTGNTEAFF. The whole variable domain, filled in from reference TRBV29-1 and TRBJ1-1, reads SAVISQKPSRDICQRGTSLTIQCQVDSQVTMMFWYRQQPGQSLTLIATANQGSEATYESGFVIDKFPISRPNLTFSTLTVSNMSPEDSSIYLCSVEPTGNTEAFFGQGTRLTVV.

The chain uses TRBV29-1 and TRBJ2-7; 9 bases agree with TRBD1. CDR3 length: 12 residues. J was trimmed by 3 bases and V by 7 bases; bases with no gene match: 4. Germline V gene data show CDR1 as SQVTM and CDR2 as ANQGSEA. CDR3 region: CSGGQGIYEQYF. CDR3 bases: TGCAGCGGGGGACAGGGTATCTACGAGCAGTACTTC.

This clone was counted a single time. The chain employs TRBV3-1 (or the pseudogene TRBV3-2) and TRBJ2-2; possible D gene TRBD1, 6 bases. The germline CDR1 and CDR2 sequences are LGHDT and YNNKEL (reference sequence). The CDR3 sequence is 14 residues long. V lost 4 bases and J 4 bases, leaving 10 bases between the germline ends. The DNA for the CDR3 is TGTGCCAGCAGCCGGAGCAGGGGCACCGGGGAGCTGTTTTTT. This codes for CASSRSRGTGELFF.

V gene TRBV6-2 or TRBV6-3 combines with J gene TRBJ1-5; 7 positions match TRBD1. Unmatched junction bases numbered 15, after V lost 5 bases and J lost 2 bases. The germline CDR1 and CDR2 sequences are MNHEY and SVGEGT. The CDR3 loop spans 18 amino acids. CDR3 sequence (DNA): TGTGCCAGCAGTACCGACAGGGAGAAGCTGATAGGCAATCAGCCCCAGCATTTT. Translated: CASSTDREKLIGNQPQHF.

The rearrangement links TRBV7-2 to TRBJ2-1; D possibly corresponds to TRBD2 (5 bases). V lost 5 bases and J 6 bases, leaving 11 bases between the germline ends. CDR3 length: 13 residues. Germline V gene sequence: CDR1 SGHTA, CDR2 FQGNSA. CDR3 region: CASSTDWINEQFF. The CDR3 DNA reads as TGTGCCAGCAGCACGGACTGGATCAATGAGCAGTTCTTC.

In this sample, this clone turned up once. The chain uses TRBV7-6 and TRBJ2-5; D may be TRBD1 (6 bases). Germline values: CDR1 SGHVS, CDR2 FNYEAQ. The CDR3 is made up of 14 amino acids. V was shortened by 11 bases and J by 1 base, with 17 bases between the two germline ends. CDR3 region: CALGGQGRQETQYF. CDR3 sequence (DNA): TGTGCCCTAGGGGGTCAGGGCCGCCAAGAGACCCAGTACTTC. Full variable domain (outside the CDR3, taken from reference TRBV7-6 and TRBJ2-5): GAGVSQSPRYKVTKRGQDVALRCDPISGHVSLYWYRQALGQGPEFLTYFNYEAQQDKSGLPNDRFSAERPEGSISTLTIQRTEQRDSAMYRCALGGQGRQETQYFGPGTRLLVL.

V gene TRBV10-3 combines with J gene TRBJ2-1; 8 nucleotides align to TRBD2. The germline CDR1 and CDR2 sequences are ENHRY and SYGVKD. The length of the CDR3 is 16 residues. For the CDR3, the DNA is TGTGGGGGGCTTCTGGCGGGAGGCCCCTCCTACAATGAGCAGTTCTTC. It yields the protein CGGLLAGGPSYNEQFF.

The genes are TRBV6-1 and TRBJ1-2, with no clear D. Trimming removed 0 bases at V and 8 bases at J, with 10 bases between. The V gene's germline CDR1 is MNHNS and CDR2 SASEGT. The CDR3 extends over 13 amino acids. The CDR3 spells CASSEAGERGYTF. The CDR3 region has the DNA TGTGCCAGCAGTGAAGCCGGGGAGCGCGGCTACACCTTC.

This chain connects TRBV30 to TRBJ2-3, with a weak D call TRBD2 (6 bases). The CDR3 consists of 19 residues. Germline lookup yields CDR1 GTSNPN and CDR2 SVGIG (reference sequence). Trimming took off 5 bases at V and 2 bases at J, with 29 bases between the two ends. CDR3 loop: CAWGQEGLGSGRFTDTQYF. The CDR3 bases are TGTGCCTGGGGCCAGGAGGGCCTTGGTAGCGGAAGATTCACAGATACGCAGTATTTT.

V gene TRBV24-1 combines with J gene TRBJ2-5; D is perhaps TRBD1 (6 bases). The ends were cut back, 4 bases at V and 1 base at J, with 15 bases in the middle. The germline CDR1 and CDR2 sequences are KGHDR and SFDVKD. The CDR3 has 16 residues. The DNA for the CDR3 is TGTGCCACCAGTGACTATGGACAGAGCTTCCAAGAGACCCAGTACTTC. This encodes CATSDYGQSFQETQYF.

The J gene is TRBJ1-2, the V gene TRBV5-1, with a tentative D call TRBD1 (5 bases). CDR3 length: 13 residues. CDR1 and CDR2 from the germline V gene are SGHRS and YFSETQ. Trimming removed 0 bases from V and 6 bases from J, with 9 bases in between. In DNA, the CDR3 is TGCGCCAGCAGCTTGGTTTCAGGGAATGGCTACACCTTC. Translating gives CASSLVSGNGYTF.

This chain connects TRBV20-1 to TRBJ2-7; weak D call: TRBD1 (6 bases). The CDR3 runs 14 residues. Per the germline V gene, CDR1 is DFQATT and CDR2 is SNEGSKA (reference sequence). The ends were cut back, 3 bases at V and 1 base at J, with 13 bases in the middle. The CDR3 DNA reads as TGCAGTGCTAGTCCCCGGGACAAATCCTACGAGCAGTACTTC. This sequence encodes CSASPRDKSYEQYF.

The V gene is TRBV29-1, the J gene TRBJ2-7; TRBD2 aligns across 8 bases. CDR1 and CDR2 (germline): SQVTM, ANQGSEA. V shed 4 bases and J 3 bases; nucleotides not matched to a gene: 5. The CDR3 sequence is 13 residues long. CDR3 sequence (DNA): TGCAGCGTTGGACTAGCGAGCTTCTACGAGCAGTACTTC. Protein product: CSVGLASFYEQYF.

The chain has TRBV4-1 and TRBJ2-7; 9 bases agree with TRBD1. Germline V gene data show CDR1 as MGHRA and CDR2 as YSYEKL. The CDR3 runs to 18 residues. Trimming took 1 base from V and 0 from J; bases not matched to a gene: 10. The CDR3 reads CASSQATPGQGSSYEQYF. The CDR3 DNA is TGCGCCAGCAGCCAAGCAACACCGGGACAGGGAAGCTCCTACGAGCAGTACTTC.

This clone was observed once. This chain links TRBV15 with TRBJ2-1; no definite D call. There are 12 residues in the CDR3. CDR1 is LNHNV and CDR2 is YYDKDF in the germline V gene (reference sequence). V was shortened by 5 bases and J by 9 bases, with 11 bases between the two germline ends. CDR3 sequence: CATSRKTGEQFF. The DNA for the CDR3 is TGTGCCACCAGCCGAAAAACGGGTGAGCAGTTCTTC.

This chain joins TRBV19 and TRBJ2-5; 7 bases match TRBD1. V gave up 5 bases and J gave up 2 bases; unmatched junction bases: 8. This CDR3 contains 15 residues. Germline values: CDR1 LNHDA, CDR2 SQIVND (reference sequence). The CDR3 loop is CASSLKTGIQETQYF. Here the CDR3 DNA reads TGTGCCAGTAGTCTTAAGACAGGGATTCAAGAGACCCAGTACTTC.

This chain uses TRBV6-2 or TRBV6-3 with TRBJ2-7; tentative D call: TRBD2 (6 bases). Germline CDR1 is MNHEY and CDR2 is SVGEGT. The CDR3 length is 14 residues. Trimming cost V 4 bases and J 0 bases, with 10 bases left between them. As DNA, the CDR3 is TGTGCCAGCAGTTTTAGCGGAGGCTCCTACGAGCAGTACTTC. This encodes CASSFSGGSYEQYF.

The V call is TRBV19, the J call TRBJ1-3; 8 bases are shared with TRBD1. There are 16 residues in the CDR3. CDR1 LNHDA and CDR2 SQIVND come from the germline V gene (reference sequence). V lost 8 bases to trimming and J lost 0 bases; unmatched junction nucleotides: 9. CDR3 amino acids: CASSETGASSGNTIYF. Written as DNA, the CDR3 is TGTGCCAGTTCCGAGACAGGGGCTTCCTCTGGAAACACCATATATTTT.

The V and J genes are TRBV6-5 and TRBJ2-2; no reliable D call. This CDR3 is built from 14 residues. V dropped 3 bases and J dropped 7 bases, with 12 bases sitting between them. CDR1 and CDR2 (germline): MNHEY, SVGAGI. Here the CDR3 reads CASSYVAPGGELFF. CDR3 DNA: TGTGCCAGCAGTTATGTCGCCCCGGGCGGGGAGCTGTTTTTT.

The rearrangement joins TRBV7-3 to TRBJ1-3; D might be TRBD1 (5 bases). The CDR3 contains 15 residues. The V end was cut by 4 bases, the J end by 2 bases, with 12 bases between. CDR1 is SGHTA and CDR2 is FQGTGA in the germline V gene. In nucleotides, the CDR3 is TGTGCCAGCAGCTCAAAAGGACACCCTGGAAACACCATATATTTT. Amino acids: CASSSKGHPGNTIYF.

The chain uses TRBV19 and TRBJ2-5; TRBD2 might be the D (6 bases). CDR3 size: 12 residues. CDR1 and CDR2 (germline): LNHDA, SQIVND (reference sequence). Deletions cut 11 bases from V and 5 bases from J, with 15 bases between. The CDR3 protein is CASADGGETQYF. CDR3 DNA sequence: TGTGCCTCCGCGGACGGAGGGGAGACCCAGTACTTC.

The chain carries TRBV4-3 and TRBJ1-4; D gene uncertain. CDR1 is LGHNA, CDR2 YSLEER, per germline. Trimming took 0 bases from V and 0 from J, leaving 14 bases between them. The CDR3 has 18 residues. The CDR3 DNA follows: TGCGCCAGCAGCCAAGATACCGGCGGGAGCGCAACTAATGAAAAACTGTTTTTT. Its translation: CASSQDTGGSATNEKLFF.